This TCR beta chain was recorded in a study of blood T cell repertoires in COVID-19 (dated by TCRdb to between 2020 and 2021). For context, the study as a whole: Samples from collaborators originated in the United States, Italy and Spain and spanned both the acute and convalescent phases of COVID-19. The material from the prospective study consisted of cDNA or gDNA derived from T cells, B-cell-depleted T cells, or PBMCs. The samples were drawn from two sources: the first 160 participants of the ongoing ImmuneRACE study, and 1,000 to 1,500 subjects contributed by 6 global collaborators. A freely available public database, intended as a resource for researchers studying the immune response to SARS-CoV-2, is where the repertoires were released. Deeply sampled blood TCRbeta repertoires from subjects exposed to, actively infected with, or recovered from COVID-19 were included in the dataset. HLA class I and class II types, where available, came from metadata supplied by the sample provider rather than from assay-based typing. The sample metadata nearly always contained a de-identified subject ID, COVID-19 status, age in years and sex. General conclusions and limits of the study: Clinical and demographic metadata were provided uncurated, with the amount varying by source and participant.

Here V drops 1 base and J drops 4 bases, and the junction holds 7 bases not matched to any gene. Including cysteine and phenylalanine, the CDR3 has 15 amino acids. The kept DNA is CDR3 alone, 45 bases in frame from the first base. From the germline V gene (reference sequence), CDR1 is GTSNPN and CDR2 is SVGIG. Whole blood was collected in K2EDTA tubes by collaborating institutions according to the institutions' own protocols. For TCRbeta analysis, collaborators shipped samples in one of three forms: frozen whole blood, isolated PBMCs, or DNA extracted from either of those sample types. The immunoSEQ Assay, a bias-controlled multiplex PCR, was used to amplify TCRbeta CDR3 regions from genomic DNA. The source study handled its data this way. The number of nucleated cells in each sample was estimated by amplification of reference gene primers within the assay. Sequence reads were collapsed and filtered to measure the absolute abundance of every unique TCRbeta CDR3 rearrangement. Productive Simpson clonality was computed per sample as the square root of Simpson's diversity index over productive rearrangements. TCRdb obtained this table from immuneACCESS and retained in-frame rearrangements with V and J assigned. These tables miss some clones; where compared with another copy, unresolved V genes account for less than half of the shortfall, and the remainder is unexplained. V and J calls and clone size come straight from that table; D and trimming were deduced from the DNA. This sample gives about 44,000 clones in total; 87% of them show up just once. The ten largest clonotypes hold 23% of the sample.

This clone showed up just once. Its recognized antigen is unknown. Qualities for individual bases were not recorded, and no much larger clone is one base off. The source material was peripheral blood. The chain is assembled from TRBV30 and TRBJ1-1; 9 bases in the junction line up with TRBD1. The sequence derives from a woman of 80 years or more in a cohort sampled during active or convalescent COVID-19. The CDR3 region reads CAWSAGTGRGTEAFF. The DNA sequence is TGTGCCTGGAGTGCCGGGACAGGGAGGGGCACTGAAGCTTTCTTT.